This entry describes one TCR beta chain. Its antigen is unknown. The data are from a study of human T cells and chemical hapten exposure. The library tagged individual cDNA molecules with unique molecular identifiers. TCRdb reprocessed the reads via MiXCR and lists one record per CDR3 protein. The table lists just under 4,500 distinct CDR3 sequences, about 52% of them singletons. Treatment: therapeutic diphenylcyclopropenone sensitization with weekly scalp DPC. Donors, patients with alopecia ranging from 18 to 70 years old and judged suitable for DPC, provided samples. V was trimmed by 4 bases and J by 5 bases, leaving 11 bases between them. The germline V gene encodes CDR1 LGHDT and CDR2 YNNKEL (reference sequence). CDR3 length equals 14 residues. The study's findings and limits: Controls had significantly fewer large CDR3 similarity clusters than were formed by expanded TCRs.

The rearrangement uses TRBV3-1 and TRBJ2-2; D is undetermined. This material consisted of whole blood, taken before DPC sensitization or 2, 6, or about 24 weeks after (not recorded which). This sequence was found in an adult with alopecia areata. Some clones in this sample may be carry-over from other donors' samples. This table probably holds off-target reads from a library built for another chain. In DNA, the CDR3 is TGTGCCAGCAGCCCCCCCCGCGGTACCGGGGAGCTGTTTTTT. It specifies CASSPPRGTGELFF.